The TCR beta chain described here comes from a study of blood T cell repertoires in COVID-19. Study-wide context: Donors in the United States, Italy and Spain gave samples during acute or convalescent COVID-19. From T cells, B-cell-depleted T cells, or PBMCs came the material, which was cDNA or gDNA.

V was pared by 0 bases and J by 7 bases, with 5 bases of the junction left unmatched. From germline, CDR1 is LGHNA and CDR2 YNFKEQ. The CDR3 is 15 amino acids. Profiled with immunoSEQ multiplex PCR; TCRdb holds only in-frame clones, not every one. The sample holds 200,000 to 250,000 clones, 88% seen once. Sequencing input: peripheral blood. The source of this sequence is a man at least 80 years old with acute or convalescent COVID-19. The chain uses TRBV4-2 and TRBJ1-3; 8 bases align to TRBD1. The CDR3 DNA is TGTGCCAGCAGCCAAGAGTGGGACAGGAGGAACACCATATATTTT. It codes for CASSQEWDRRNTIYF.